These 32 T cell receptor beta chains share one sample of origin, sequenced in a study of T cell changes during pregnancy in multiple sclerosis. Sequenced by immunoSEQ multiplex PCR; TCRdb stores in-frame clones only, minus some. Counted here are about 40,000 clones, roughly nine tenths occurring once; the ten biggest clones make up approximately 8.4%. The sample was CD8+ T cells from peripheral blood mononuclear cells, taken before pregnancy. These receptors all stem from a female donor with multiple sclerosis, enrolled in a pregnancy study.

The rearrangement joins TRBV7-8 to TRBJ2-7; tentatively, D is TRBD1 (6 bases). CDR1 and CDR2 (germline): SGHVS, FQNEAQ. V was cut by 0 bases and J by 0 bases, with 21 bases left in between. CDR3 length: 19 residues. The CDR3 DNA reads TGTGCCAGCAGCTTAGCTATGGGGCTAACAGGGTCTAGCTCCTACGAGCAGTACTTC. It yields the protein CASSLAMGLTGSSSYEQYF.

The rearrangement joins TRBV30 to TRBJ2-7, with TRBD2 matching over 7 bases. CDR1 GTSNPN and CDR2 SVGIG come from the germline V gene (reference sequence). J was trimmed by 7 bases and V by 5 bases; bases with no gene match: 8. This CDR3 spans 12 amino acids. This CDR3 is CAWEGLDSEQYF. In DNA form, the CDR3 reads TGTGCCTGGGAAGGACTAGATTCGGAGCAGTACTTC.

A single count supports this clone. V gene TRBV27 combines with J gene TRBJ2-3; 8 bases map to TRBD2. The V and J ends lost 2 bases and 2 bases, in that order; junction bases with no gene match: 6. Per the germline V gene, CDR1 is MNHEY and CDR2 is SMNVEV (reference sequence). The CDR3 extends over 16 amino acids. CDR3 in amino acids: CASSLRAGGFTDTQYF. The CDR3 nucleotides read TGTGCCAGCAGTTTAAGGGCGGGAGGATTCACAGATACGCAGTATTTT.

This clone has a single count. This chain joins TRBV11-3 and TRBJ2-7, with TRBD1 as a possible D gene (5 bases). The V gene's germline CDR1 is SGHNT and CDR2 YENEEA. The CDR3 is made up of 14 amino acids. Between the trimmed V and J ends, which lost 2 bases and 2 bases, there was a span of 10 bases. The CDR3 DNA reads as TGTGCCAGCAGCTTAAGTGGGGCCACCTACGAGCAGTACTTC. Translated, it gives CASSLSGATYEQYF.

This chain links TRBV21-1 with TRBJ2-3; no check of the table's D call, TRBD1, against the DNA was made. TRBV21-1 is a pseudogene locus. The CDR3 runs 18 residues. CDR3 in amino acids: CASSKGGREDRERDTQYF. CDR3 nucleotides: TGTGCCAGCAGCAAAGGGGGGAGGGAGGACAGGGAAAGAGATACGCAGTATTTT.

This clone was seen once. The chain recombines TRBV5-1 with TRBJ2-7; 7 bases are shared with TRBD2. Germline CDR1 reads SGHRS; CDR2 reads YFSETQ. The CDR3 has 14 residues. The trim removed 0 bases at V and 5 bases at J, leaving 5 bases unmatched. The CDR3 DNA follows: TGCGCCAGCAGCTTGGAGGCGGGAGTCGACGAGCAGTACTTC. It is translated as CASSLEAGVDEQYF.

Concerning this clone: An end of the junction differs from the germline gene, which may be a read error. The CDR3 DNA is TGCAGCGTTTTAAGGGGCAGTTCCTCCGAGCAGTACTTC. It encodes CSVLRGSSSEQYF. This chain connects TRBV29-1 to TRBJ2-7; perhaps TRBD1 as D (5 bases). CDR3 length: 13 amino acids. CDR1 and CDR2 (germline): SQVTM, ANQGSEA.

This clone was counted a single time. This sequence joins TRBV5-1 and TRBJ2-2; D possibly corresponds to TRBD2 (6 bases). Germline CDR1 is SGHRS and CDR2 is YFSETQ. The CDR3 is made up of 14 amino acids. The germline V and J ends were trimmed by 3 bases and 4 bases, with 10 bases remaining between them. The CDR3 region has the DNA TGCGCCAGCAGCTACGGGGGTAGCACCGGGGAGCTGTTTTTT. Translated, it gives CASSYGGSTGELFF.

V is TRBV6-1 and J is TRBJ2-5; TRBD1 matches 10 bases. Germline CDR1 and CDR2: MNHNS and SASEGT. The CDR3 sequence is 17 residues long. The V segment lost 4 bases and the J segment 2 bases; nucleotides outside the gene matches: 10. The CDR3: CASSVGTGEGPQETQYF. In DNA form, the CDR3 reads TGTGCCAGCAGTGTCGGGACAGGGGAAGGGCCTCAAGAGACCCAGTACTTC.

The chain is built from TRBV7-9 and TRBJ2-5; TRBD1 agrees at 8 bases. The CDR3 contains 16 residues. Germline V gene lookup returns CDR1 SEHNR and CDR2 FQNEAQ (reference sequence). The V segment lost 0 bases and the J segment 7 bases; nucleotides outside the gene matches: 10. CDR3 nucleotide sequence: TGTGCCAGCAGCTTAGCGGAACAGGGGGGAATAATGACCCAGTACTTC. Amino acid sequence: CASSLAEQGGIMTQYF.

The chain carries TRBV27 and TRBJ1-5; D remains unclear. V dropped 5 bases and J dropped 3 bases, with 8 bases sitting between them. Germline CDR1 reads MNHEY; CDR2 reads SMNVEV (reference sequence). CDR3 length: 13 residues. The CDR3 region has the DNA TGTGCCAGCAGTCGGTATGCCAATCAGCCCCAGCATTTT. It encodes CASSRYANQPQHF.

The rearrangement joins TRBV15 to TRBJ2-2, with TRBD1 matching 9 bases. The CDR3 totals 14 residues. CDR1 and CDR2 from the germline V gene are LNHNV and YYDKDF (reference sequence). Unmatched junction bases numbered 6, after V lost 8 bases and J lost 5 bases. As DNA, the CDR3 is TGTGCCACCGGAACAGGGGGCGAGACCGGGGAGCTGTTTTTT. As protein: CATGTGGETGELFF. Variable domain in full (rest from reference TRBV15 and TRBJ2-2): DAMVIQNPRYQVTQFGKPVTLSCSQTLNHNVMYWYQQKSSQAPKLLFHYYDKDFNNEADTPDNFQSRRPNTSFCFLDIRSPGLGDTAMYLCATGTGGETGELFFGEGSRLTVL.

The chain uses TRBV7-9 and TRBJ1-4; TRBD1 matches at 7 bases. The CDR3 runs 16 residues. CDR1 is SEHNR and CDR2 is FQNEAQ in the germline V gene (reference sequence). With 5 bases clipped from V and 6 bases from J, the junction kept 12 bases outside the gene matches. In nucleotides, the CDR3 is TGTGCCAGCAGCCCCCCGACAGGGCTGGGGGATGAAAAACTGTTTTTT. This sequence encodes CASSPPTGLGDEKLFF.

The chain employs TRBV15 and TRBJ2-3; 7 nucleotides align to TRBD1. Per the germline V gene, CDR1 is LNHNV and CDR2 is YYDKDF (reference sequence). After removal of 3 bases from V and 2 bases from J, the junction contained 14 bases not matched to a gene. The CDR3 contains 18 residues. CDR3 region: CATSSDRVLSVDTDTQYF. CDR3 DNA: TGTGCCACCAGCAGCGACAGGGTGCTTAGCGTGGACACAGATACGCAGTATTTT. Using reference TRBV15 and TRBJ2-3 for the parts outside the CDR3, the full variable domain is DAMVIQNPRYQVTQFGKPVTLSCSQTLNHNVMYWYQQKSSQAPKLLFHYYDKDFNNEADTPDNFQSRRPNTSFCFLDIRSPGLGDTAMYLCATSSDRVLSVDTDTQYFGPGTRLTVL.

The chain combines TRBV19 with TRBJ2-3; the D is unclear. Germline values: CDR1 LNHDA, CDR2 SQIVND (reference sequence). The CDR3 length is 13 residues. The V and J ends lost 1 base and 5 bases respectively, with 7 bases between them. For the CDR3, the DNA is TGTGCCAGTAGTATAGGAGCACGAGATACGCAGTATTTT. Protein: CASSIGARDTQYF.

The chain recombines TRBV5-1 with TRBJ1-5, with 7 bases that match TRBD1. CDR1 and CDR2 (germline): SGHRS, YFSETQ. The V gene end was trimmed by 3 bases and the J gene end by 6 bases; junction bases not matched to a gene: 6. The length of the CDR3 is 14 residues. In DNA, the CDR3 is TGCGCCAGCAGCTCCCGACAGGGTGGTCAGCCCCAGCATTTT. Its protein is CASSSRQGGQPQHF.

This clone has just a few counts. This chain uses TRBV6-4 with TRBJ2-3; D is possibly TRBD1 (5 bases). V gave up 3 bases and J gave up 3 bases, with 7 bases separating them. The CDR3 spans 13 residues. CDR1 and CDR2 (germline): MRHNA, SNTAGT. The CDR3: CASSEQETDTQYF. In nucleotides, the CDR3 is TGTGCCAGCAGTGAACAGGAGACAGATACGCAGTATTTT.

This chain uses TRBV9 with TRBJ2-2, with 8 bases lining up with TRBD2. Germline V CDR1 and CDR2: SGDLS, YYNGEE. V gave up 4 bases and J gave up 0 bases; unmatched junction bases: 5. This CDR3 has 16 residues. The CDR3 region is CASSPTSGTNTGELFF. CDR3 in DNA: TGTGCCAGCAGCCCAACTAGCGGCACGAACACCGGGGAGCTGTTTTTT.

The chain employs TRBV27 and TRBJ2-5, with TRBD1 matching over 11 bases. Germline CDR1 MNHEY, CDR2 SMNVEV (reference sequence). The junction had 4 bases not matched to a gene; V was cut back by 5 bases and J by 2 bases. CDR3 size: 15 residues. CDR3 coding DNA: TGTGCCAGCAGTCCGCGGGACAGGGGGCAAGAGACCCAGTACTTC. Translating gives CASSPRDRGQETQYF.

This sequence joins TRBV4-2 and TRBJ2-7; TRBD2 matches 10 bases. The V segment lost 3 bases and the J segment 3 bases; nucleotides outside the gene matches: 8. Germline loops: CDR1 LGHNA, CDR2 YNFKEQ. This CDR3 spans 16 amino acids. CDR3 amino acids: CASSHPPSSGSYEQYF. In nucleotides, the CDR3 is TGTGCCAGCAGCCACCCACCGTCTAGCGGGAGCTACGAGCAGTACTTC.

The chain has TRBV27 and TRBJ2-5, with TRBD1 identical over 10 bases. The germline V gene encodes CDR1 MNHEY and CDR2 SMNVEV (reference sequence). The CDR3 runs 16 residues. Germline trimming cut 5 bases from V and 1 base from J; bases unmatched to any gene: 7. The CDR3 bases are TGTGCCAGCAGTCTCCGGACAGGGGGGTCCCAAGAGACCCAGTACTTC. Its translation is CASSLRTGGSQETQYF.

Notes on this clone: Other DNA sequences in this sample translate to the same CDR3. The V call is TRBV29-1, the J call TRBJ2-1, with a tentative D call TRBD2 (5 bases). CDR1 is SQVTM, CDR2 ANQGSEA, per germline. This CDR3 has 15 amino acids. Trimming cost V 3 bases and J 3 bases, with 15 bases left between them. CDR3 nucleotides: TGCAGCGTTGAGGGTTCTAGTGGGAGCTACAATGAGCAGTTCTTC. Residues: CSVEGSSGSYNEQFF.

V gene TRBV9 combines with J gene TRBJ2-7; TRBD1 matches at 7 bases. CDR1 and CDR2 from the germline V gene are SGDLS and YYNGEE. This CDR3 has 15 amino acids. V lost 3 bases, J lost 4 bases, and 10 bases stayed unmatched. The DNA of the CDR3 is TGTGCCAGCAGCGCCATGGACAGGAGCGATTACGAGCAGTACTTC. This translates into CASSAMDRSDYEQYF.

V and J are TRBV7-9 and TRBJ2-1; D possibly corresponds to TRBD2 (6 bases). Germline V lookup: CDR1 SEHNR, CDR2 FQNEAQ (reference sequence). V lost 1 base and J 8 bases, leaving 9 bases between the germline ends. The CDR3 length is 13 residues. For the CDR3, the DNA is TGTGCCAGCAGCTTAGGCGGGACCGATGAGCAGTTCTTC. Translated: CASSLGGTDEQFF.

The V and J genes are TRBV5-5 and TRBJ1-5; D ambiguous. Deletions cut 0 bases from V and 0 bases from J, with 7 bases between. Germline V gene data show CDR1 as SGHKS and CDR2 as YYEKEE (reference sequence). CDR3 length equals 15 residues. CDR3 bases: TGTGCCAGCAGCTTGGGTCCGTATAGCAATCAGCCCCAGCATTTT. This sequence encodes CASSLGPYSNQPQHF.

This clone showed up just a few times. V is TRBV14 and J is TRBJ1-2, with a weak D call TRBD1 (6 bases). V dropped 4 bases and J dropped 4 bases, with 16 bases sitting between them. Germline V lookup: CDR1 SGHDN, CDR2 FVKESK. The CDR3 runs 15 residues. CDR3 sequence reads: CASSLTGQFGYGYTF. DNA for the CDR3: TGTGCCAGCAGCCTCACTGGACAGTTCGGCTATGGCTACACCTTC.

The chain has TRBV5-6 and TRBJ1-1; no definite D call. CDR1 is SGHDT, CDR2 YYEEEE, per germline. The V end was cut by 0 bases, the J end by 4 bases, with 4 bases between. The CDR3 length is 12 residues. The CDR3 DNA is TGTGCCAGCAGCTTGGTGGCCACTGAAGCTTTCTTT. Its translation: CASSLVATEAFF.

This rearrangement joins TRBV7-9 to TRBJ2-1; TRBD1 might be the D (6 bases). Deletions cut 4 bases from V and 4 bases from J, with 11 bases between. In germline, CDR1 is SEHNR, CDR2 FQNEAQ (reference sequence). This CDR3 region has 14 residues. CDR3 sequence reads: CASSSRTAYNEQFF. The DNA for the CDR3 is TGTGCCAGCAGCTCCCGGACAGCTTACAATGAGCAGTTCTTC.

The rearrangement joins TRBV7-2 to TRBJ2-5; 10 nucleotides agree with TRBD2. Trimming took 2 bases from V and 2 from J; bases not matched to a gene: 8. The germline V gene has CDR1 SGHTA and CDR2 FQGNSA. CDR3 length: 17 amino acids. The CDR3 reads CASSLFLASGRQETQYF. CDR3 nucleotide sequence: TGTGCCAGCAGCTTATTCCTGGCTAGCGGGAGACAAGAGACCCAGTACTTC.

The chain is built from TRBV19 and TRBJ2-3; D uncertain. V was clipped by 6 bases and J by 0 bases, with 7 bases between them. Germline CDR1 and CDR2: LNHDA and SQIVND (reference sequence). There are 13 residues in the CDR3. The CDR3 DNA is TGTGCCAGTAGGCAAACTAGCACAGATACGCAGTATTTT. Amino acids: CASRQTSTDTQYF.

The chain couples TRBV5-6 to TRBJ1-6; D not certain. Germline lookup yields CDR1 SGHDT and CDR2 YYEEEE. This CDR3 has 14 residues. V was shortened by 4 bases and J by 7 bases, with 12 bases between the two germline ends. CDR3 sequence: CASSTIRGNSPLHF. The CDR3 DNA reads TGTGCCAGCAGCACAATACGGGGAAATTCACCCCTCCACTTT.

The rearrangement links TRBV2 to TRBJ1-5, with 12 bases aligning to TRBD1. V lost 0 bases to trimming and J lost 7 bases; unmatched junction nucleotides: 1. The CDR3 has 15 amino acids. The germline V gene encodes CDR1 SNHLY and CDR2 FYNNEI. CDR3 in DNA: TGTGCCAGCAGTGAAGCGGGACAGGGGGCCCAGCCCCAGCATTTT. It yields the protein CASSEAGQGAQPQHF.